This T cell receptor (beta chain) derives from a study of T-cell memory formation after mild COVID-19. This clonotype appeared a few times. TCRdb passed the 5' RACE reads through MiXCR, listing each CDR3 protein once. The repertoire has hundreds of thousands of distinct CDR3 sequences, around 27% of them found once; the top ten carry around an eighth. There are 15 residues in the CDR3. Trimming took 6 bases from V and 6 from J; bases not matched to a gene: 11. J is TRBJ2-4 and V is TRBV12-3 or TRBV12-4, with TRBD2 identical over 7 bases. Material for sequencing was PBMCs or a T cell subset sorted from them (not recorded which). The clonotype comes from an adult woman who had mild COVID-19 (a few samples of this study predate the infection). Cell type and time point are not known. CDR3 sequence: CASSPKSGGLNIQYF. In nucleotides, the CDR3 is TGTGCCAGCAGCCCCAAGTCGGGAGGCCTAAACATTCAGTACTTC.